This TCR beta chain was captured by sequencing in a study of blood T cell repertoires in COVID-19. Overall study context: Nucleic acid was either cDNA or gDNA, and it came from T cells, B-cell-depleted T cells, or PBMCs.

Method: immunoSEQ multiplex PCR; TCRdb's copy keeps in-frame clones and lacks some. This table has roughly 190,000 clones, 75% to 80% appearing once. Germline values: CDR1 SGHAT, CDR2 FQNNGV. This CDR3 has 14 amino acids. The V and J ends lost 8 bases and 4 bases respectively, with 17 bases between them. What was sequenced was peripheral blood. The chain employs TRBV11-2 and TRBJ2-5; maybe TRBD2 (6 bases). The clonotype was recovered from a woman in her forties or fifties with active or convalescent COVID-19. CDR3 sequence: CASGRRERPETQYF. CDR3 nucleotide sequence: TGTGCCAGCGGACGACGGGAGAGGCCAGAGACCCAGTACTTC.